These T cell receptor beta chains were read from a single sample in a study of shared clonotypes between healthy human individuals. Sequenced by immunoSEQ multiplex PCR; TCRdb stores in-frame clones only, minus some. Seen here are more than 2 million clones, 95% observed once, and the top ten hold roughly 0.13%. Sequencing was done on a sample of naive CD4+ T cells sorted from blood. These receptors were collected from a man between 18 and 29 years old in good health. The CDR3 runs from the conserved cysteine through the conserved F or W. A D gene is named only where the DNA matches it firmly.

TRBJ1-2 | TRBV6-1 | . | CASGGRGPERVGYTF | TGTGCCAGCGGGGGAAGAGGGCCCGAAAGGGTTGGCTACACCTTC
TRBJ1-6 | TRBV6-1 | . | CASSGQGQINSPLHF | TGTGCCAGTTCAGGCCAAGGACAGATTAATTCACCCCTCCACTTT
TRBJ2-1 | TRBV28 | . | CASSLTGASSYNEQFF | TGTGCCAGCAGTTTAACGGGGGCTAGCTCCTACAATGAGCAGTTCTTC
TRBJ2-5 | TRBV11-2 | TRBD1 | CASSPDRGVLQETQYF | TGTGCCAGCAGCCCGGACAGGGGGGTTCTACAAGAGACCCAGTACTTC
TRBJ2-2 | TRBV6-5 | TRBD2 | CASSRLAGELFF | TGTGCCAGCAGCCGACTAGCGGGTGAGCTGTTTTTT
TRBJ2-7 | TRBV30 | TRBD2 | CAWSLGPAGAYEQYF | TGTGCCTGGAGTCTAGGTCCAGCGGGGGCCTACGAGCAGTACTTC
TRBJ1-4 | TRBV18 | . | CASSPPAGMDEKLFF | TGTGCCAGCTCACCACCGGCAGGGATGGATGAAAAACTGTTTTTT
TRBJ2-7 | TRBV28 | TRBD2 | CASNQVRGVPYEQYF | TGTGCCAGCAACCAGGTGCGGGGGGTCCCCTACGAGCAGTACTTC
TRBJ2-7 | TRBV6-5 | TRBD2 | CASSSGLADVSYEQYF | TGTGCCAGCAGTTCGGGACTAGCGGACGTCTCCTACGAGCAGTACTTC
TRBJ1-4 | TRBV19 | TRBD1 | CASSTGQGGEKLFF | TGTGCCAGTAGTACGGGACAGGGCGGTGAAAAACTGTTTTTT
TRBJ2-3 | TRBV5-1 | TRBD2 | CASSLEKASGGRGTDTQYF | TGCGCCAGCAGCTTGGAAAAGGCTAGCGGGGGAAGGGGCACAGATACGCAGTATTTT
TRBJ1-2 | TRBV7-9 | . | CASSLNYGYTF | TGTGCCAGCAGCCTTAACTATGGCTACACCTTC
TRBJ1-1 | TRBV4-2 | . | CASSQQGTEAFF | TGTGCCAGCAGCCAGCAAGGAACTGAAGCTTTCTTT
TRBJ2-5 | TRBV19 | . | CASSRQGQETQYF | TGTGCCAGTAGTCGGCAGGGCCAAGAGACCCAGTACTTC
TRBJ2-7 | TRBV10-3 | . | CAIREDQSREQYF | TGTGCCATCAGGGAGGACCAATCTCGCGAGCAGTACTTC
TRBJ2-7 | TRBV27 | TRBD2 | CASSLSIGLAGVYEQYF | TGTGCCAGCAGTTTATCGATTGGGCTAGCGGGAGTGTACGAGCAGTACTTC
TRBJ1-3 | TRBV27 | . | CASSDSPSTGNTIYF | TGTGCCAGCTCCGACTCGCCCTCGACTGGAAACACCATATATTTT
TRBJ2-1 | TRBV6-5 | . | CASSYFGPDLEQFF | TGTGCCAGCAGTTACTTTGGCCCCGATCTGGAGCAGTTCTTC
TRBJ2-7 | TRBV18 | TRBD2 | CASARRLAGDNAYEQYF | TGTGCCAGCGCCCGACGGCTAGCGGGGGACAACGCTTACGAGCAGTACTTC
TRBJ2-2 | TRBV2 | TRBD1 | CASADRDAGELFF | TGTGCCAGCGCCGACAGGGATGCCGGGGAGCTGTTTTTT
TRBJ1-2 | TRBV29-1 | . | CSVEETAYGYTF | TGCAGCGTTGAAGAGACAGCTTATGGCTACACCTTC
TRBJ2-7 | TRBV2 | . | CASSVRPYEQYF | TGTGCCAGCAGTGTGCGCCCCTACGAGCAGTACTTC
TRBJ2-3 | TRBV5-8 | . | CASSLGRAGDTQYF | TGTGCCAGCAGCTTGGGTCGGGCCGGAGATACGCAGTATTTT
TRBJ2-5 | TRBV25-1 | . | CASSGAGLGETQYF | TGTGCCAGCAGTGGCGCAGGGCTTGGGGAGACCCAGTACTTC
TRBJ2-7 | TRBV5-1 | . | CASSLGVTDYEQYF | TGCGCCAGCAGCTTAGGAGTAACGGACTACGAGCAGTACTTC
TRBJ2-1 | TRBV6-1 | . | CASSERLAPSSYNEQFF | TGTGCCAGCAGTGAGCGCCTAGCGCCAAGCTCCTACAATGAGCAGTTCTTC
TRBJ2-6 | TRBV5-1 | . | CASSLSGMSGANVLTF | TGCGCCAGCAGCTTGAGCGGAATGTCCGGGGCCAACGTCCTGACTTTC